A selection of T cell receptor beta chains follows, all from one sample in a study of blood T cell repertoires in COVID-19. Only in-frame clones appear in the TCRdb table, and some are missing; sequencing was by immunoSEQ multiplex PCR. The data show under 250,000 clones, about 80% seen once. Sample: peripheral blood. Source of these receptors: a woman aged 60 to 75 with acute or convalescent COVID-19. Each CDR3 is given with its conserved first and last residue. D genes are given only for firm matches. The size field is filled for only some rows; it gives once, few, many or a size class.

j_gene: TRBJ2-7; d_gene: NA; v_gene: TRBV3-1/TRBV3-2; abundance: few; CDR3nt: TGTGCCAGCAGCCAAGCTTCCGGTTCGGACGAGCAGTACTTC; CDR3aa: CASSQASGSDEQYF
j_gene: TRBJ1-1; d_gene: NA; v_gene: TRBV29-1; abundance: once; CDR3nt: TGCAGCGTTGGAGGATCGTCGCCTGAAGCTTTCTTT; CDR3aa: CSVGGSSPEAFF
j_gene: TRBJ1-1; d_gene: TRBD1; v_gene: TRBV5-4; abundance: NA; CDR3nt: TGTGCCAGCAGGAACGACAGGGGTCCTGAAGCTTTCTTT; CDR3aa: CASRNDRGPEAFF
j_gene: TRBJ2-7; d_gene: NA; v_gene: TRBV5-4; abundance: NA; CDR3nt: TGTGCCAGCAGCTTGGTTCAGGAGGGGTCGGGGCAGTACTTC; CDR3aa: CASSLVQEGSGQYF
j_gene: TRBJ2-5; d_gene: TRBD2; v_gene: TRBV2; abundance: NA; CDR3nt: TGTGCCAGCAGTGAACTTCGAGCGGGGGCGGTGGAGACCCAGTACTTC; CDR3aa: CASSELRAGAVETQYF
j_gene: TRBJ1-1; d_gene: NA; v_gene: TRBV28; abundance: NA; CDR3nt: NA; CDR3aa: CASSTSRRVDTEAFF
j_gene: TRBJ1-1; d_gene: NA; v_gene: TRBV28; abundance: NA; CDR3nt: TGTGCCAGCAGTTTGGAGGGAAATGGGAACACTGAAGCTTTCTTT; CDR3aa: CASSLEGNGNTEAFF
j_gene: TRBJ2-1; d_gene: TRBD2; v_gene: TRBV7-8; abundance: NA; CDR3nt: TGTGCCAGCAGCTATAGCGGGGAGTACTATGAGCAGTTCTTC; CDR3aa: CASSYSGEYYEQFF
j_gene: TRBJ1-2; d_gene: TRBD1; v_gene: TRBV7-2; abundance: NA; CDR3nt: TGTGCCAGCAACGGACAGGGAAGTTACTATGGCTACACCTTC; CDR3aa: CASNGQGSYYGYTF
j_gene: TRBJ2-1; d_gene: TRBD2; v_gene: TRBV6-1; abundance: NA; CDR3nt: TGTGCCAGCAGTGAGACTAGCGGGGCCCTTCGGCAGTTCTTC; CDR3aa: CASSETSGALRQFF
j_gene: TRBJ1-1; d_gene: NA; v_gene: TRBV6-5; abundance: NA; CDR3nt: TGTGCCAGTTACAGGAGCACTGAAGCTTTCTTT; CDR3aa: CASYRSTEAFF
j_gene: TRBJ1-2; d_gene: NA; v_gene: TRBV6-5; abundance: NA; CDR3nt: TGTGCCAGCAATGCGGGGTTCAACTATGGCTACACCTTC; CDR3aa: CASNAGFNYGYTF
j_gene: TRBJ1-3; d_gene: NA; v_gene: TRBV9; abundance: once; CDR3nt: TGTGCCAGCAGCGTGGCGGGGGATAGAAACACCATATATTTT; CDR3aa: CASSVAGDRNTIYF
j_gene: TRBJ1-1; d_gene: NA; v_gene: TRBV7-9; abundance: NA; CDR3nt: TGTGCCAGCAGCTTCCGGGACACTAGGAACACTGAAGCTTTCTTT; CDR3aa: CASSFRDTRNTEAFF
j_gene: TRBJ2-7; d_gene: NA; v_gene: TRBV11-2; abundance: once; CDR3nt: TGTGCCAGCAGCTTAGATTTTAGCGGACCCTACGAGCAGTACTTC; CDR3aa: CASSLDFSGPYEQYF
j_gene: TRBJ2-5; d_gene: NA; v_gene: TRBV5-1; abundance: once; CDR3nt: TGCGCCAGCAGCGCGGGGTCCACTAAAGCGGAGACCCAGTACTTC; CDR3aa: CASSAGSTKAETQYF